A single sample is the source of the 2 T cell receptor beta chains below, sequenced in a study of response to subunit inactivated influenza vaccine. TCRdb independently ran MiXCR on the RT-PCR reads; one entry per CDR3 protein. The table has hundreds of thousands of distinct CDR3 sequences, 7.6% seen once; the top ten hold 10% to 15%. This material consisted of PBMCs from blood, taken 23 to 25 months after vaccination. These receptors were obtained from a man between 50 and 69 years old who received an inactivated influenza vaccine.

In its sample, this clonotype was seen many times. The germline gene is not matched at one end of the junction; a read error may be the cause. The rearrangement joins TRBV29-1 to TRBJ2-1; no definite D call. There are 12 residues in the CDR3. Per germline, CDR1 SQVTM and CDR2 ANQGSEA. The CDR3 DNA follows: TGCAGCGCTAGGGTCTCCCACAATGAGCAGTTCTTC. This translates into CSARVSHNEQFF.

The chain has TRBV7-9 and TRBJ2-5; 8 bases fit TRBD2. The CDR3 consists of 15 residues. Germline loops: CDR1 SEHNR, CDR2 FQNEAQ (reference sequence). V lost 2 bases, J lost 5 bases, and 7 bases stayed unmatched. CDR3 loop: CASSLTGTSPETQYF. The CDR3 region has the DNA TGTGCCAGCAGCTTAACTGGGACTAGTCCGGAGACCCAGTACTTC.